These 9 T cell receptor beta chains originate from one sample sequenced in a study of long-term antiretroviral therapy in people with HIV. They ran version v3.0 of the immunoSEQ assay at survey level. Here immunoSEQ multiplex PCR was the method, and the copy in TCRdb shows in-frame clones only, minus some. This table holds roughly 17,000 clones, 90% to 95% found once. The source material was unsorted PBMCs, sampled more than 10 years after starting antiretroviral therapy. The receptors were sampled from a man aged 25 to 40 with HIV.

This chain joins TRBV7-2 and TRBJ1-6, with D tentatively TRBD1 (5 bases). V lost 2 bases and J 6 bases, leaving 17 bases between the germline ends. This CDR3 is 17 amino acids long. Germline V gene data show CDR1 as SGHTA and CDR2 as FQGNSA. CDR3: CASSLFRTGRANSPLHF. CDR3 in DNA: TGTGCCAGCAGCTTATTTAGGACGGGCAGGGCTAATTCACCCCTCCACTTT.

This sequence joins TRBV6-6 and TRBJ1-2, with a weak D call TRBD1 (6 bases). The CDR3 contains 14 residues. CDR1 is MNHNY, CDR2 SVGAGI, per germline (reference sequence). Trimming cost V 1 base and J 6 bases, with 12 bases left between them. In DNA form, the CDR3 reads TGTGCCAGCAGTTACTACAGGGACACCGATGGCTACACCTTC. This codes for CASSYYRDTDGYTF.

The J gene is TRBJ1-2, the V gene TRBV7-9; perhaps TRBD1 as D (6 bases). The V end lost 8 bases, the J end lost 2 bases, and 12 bases lay between the germline ends. The germline V gene has CDR1 SEHNR and CDR2 FQNEAQ (reference sequence). This CDR3 region has 13 residues. The DNA of the CDR3 is TGTGCCAGCGAAGAGGGGGGGAACTATGGCTACACCTTC. This gives the protein CASEEGGNYGYTF.

The CDR3: CASSLVGSGHNEQFF. The CDR3, as DNA: TGCGCCAGCAGCTTGGTAGGTAGCGGGCACAATGAGCAGTTCTTC. The chain recombines TRBV5-1 with TRBJ2-1; TRBD2 agrees at 7 bases. The germline gives CDR1 SGHRS, CDR2 YFSETQ. V lost 0 bases to trimming and J lost 5 bases; unmatched junction nucleotides: 5. The CDR3 is 15 amino acids.

The rearrangement links TRBV6-1 to TRBJ1-2; D unresolved. From germline, CDR1 is MNHNS and CDR2 SASEGT. V was pared by 0 bases and J by 8 bases, with 16 bases between. The CDR3 has 15 residues. The CDR3 region is CASSEALHFPGGYTF. The CDR3 region has the DNA TGTGCCAGCAGTGAAGCGCTTCATTTTCCTGGGGGCTACACCTTC.

This chain joins TRBV19 and TRBJ2-1; 8 nucleotides match TRBD2. CDR1 and CDR2 from the germline V gene are LNHDA and SQIVND (reference sequence). V dropped 0 bases and J dropped 0; count of bases not matched to a gene: 4. The CDR3 sequence is 17 residues long. This CDR3 is CASSIEIAGSSYNEQFF. CDR3 sequence (DNA): TGTGCCAGTAGTATAGAAATAGCGGGAAGCTCCTACAATGAGCAGTTCTTC.

The V and J genes are TRBV11-3 and TRBJ1-1; TRBD1 might be the D (5 bases). V dropped 1 base and J dropped 1 base, with 10 bases sitting between them. Germline CDR1 is SGHNT and CDR2 is YENEEA. The CDR3 sequence is 15 residues long. The CDR3 reads CASSLGGTTNTEAFF. In DNA form, the CDR3 reads TGTGCCAGCAGCTTAGGGGGCACAACGAACACTGAAGCTTTCTTT.

The chain links TRBV2 to TRBJ1-5, with 9 bases matching TRBD1. After removal of 4 bases from V and 6 bases from J, the junction contained 7 bases not matched to a gene. Germline assignment: CDR1 SNHLY and CDR2 FYNNEI. There are 15 residues in the CDR3. The CDR3 here is CASSGQGQGSQPQHF. The CDR3 DNA is TGTGCCAGCAGTGGTCAGGGACAGGGTAGTCAGCCCCAGCATTTT.

This clone has a single count. The junction shows a germline mismatch at one end, possibly a read error. The J gene is TRBJ2-3, the V gene TRBV11-2; 8 bases are shared with TRBD2. There are 14 residues in the CDR3. Germline loops: CDR1 SGHAT, CDR2 FQNNGV. CDR3 in DNA: TGTGCCAGCAGCTTCAGCGGGGGCACAGGTACGCAGTATTTT. Its translation: CASSFSGGTGTQYF.